A selection of T cell receptor beta chains follows, all from one sample in a study of blood T cells in healthy people across ages. TCRdb re-called the 5' RACE reads through MiXCR, storing one row per CDR3 protein. Among approximately 850,000 distinct CDR3 sequences listed, about three fifths were seen once. The sequenced sample consisted of blood. All receptors derive from a man aged 25 to 40 in good health. Each CDR3 is given with its conserved first and last residue. The D gene is left open where the match is weak. Only some rows state a clone size, as once, few, many or a class for expanded clones.

D | size | J | V | CDR3 | DNA
- | few | TRBJ2-7 | TRBV27 | CASSPEGRLGGYEQYF | TGTGCCAGCAGTCCCGAGGGACGCCTGGGGGGCTACGAGCAGTACTTC
- | - | TRBJ2-4 | TRBV5-4 | CASSDSEVDIQYF | TGTGCCAGCAGCGACTCCGAAGTGGACATTCAGTACTTC
- | - | TRBJ2-1 | TRBV2 | CASKQDSYNEQFF | TGTGCCAGCAAGCAGGACTCCTACAATGAGCAGTTCTTC
- | - | TRBJ1-4 | TRBV18 | CASSLRRDGGERINEKLFF | TGTGCCAGCTCACTACGCCGGGACGGGGGCGAACGTATCAATGAAAAACTGTTTTTT
- | - | TRBJ2-1 | TRBV28 | CASSPTIGRENEQFF | TGTGCCAGCAGTCCGACAATCGGCAGGGAAAATGAGCAGTTCTTC
- | - | TRBJ1-6 | TRBV25-1 | CASSALAGTPGSYNSPLHF | TGTGCCAGCAGTGCCTTGGCTGGGACTCCGGGCTCCTATAATTCACCCCTCCACTTT
- | - | TRBJ2-5 | TRBV7-2 | CASSLDTSLHSEQYF | TGTGCCAGCAGCTTAGATACTAGCCTCCACTCGGAGCAGTACTTC
- | - | TRBJ1-4 | TRBV29-1 | CSVGRSGEGERELFF | TGCAGCGTTGGTCGGTCGGGAGAGGGGGAACGGGAACTGTTTTTT
- | few | TRBJ2-1 | TRBV29-1 | CSGGARNNEQFF | TGCAGCGGAGGGGCCAGAAACAATGAGCAGTTCTTC
TRBD2 | few | TRBJ2-7 | TRBV6-2/TRBV6-3 | CASGTSAYEQYF | TGTGCCAGCGGGACTAGCGCTTACGAGCAGTACTTC
- | - | TRBJ2-1 | TRBV7-2 | CASTPGGREQFF | TGTGCCAGCACCCCAGGGGGGCGGGAGCAGTTCTTC
TRBD1 | few | TRBJ2-7 | TRBV7-2 | CASSWGQGFYEQYF | TGTGCCAGCAGCTGGGGACAGGGGTTTTACGAGCAGTACTTC
- | few | TRBJ2-5 | TRBV28 | CASSASRLGKETQYF | TGTGCCAGCAGCGCTAGCAGGTTGGGGAAAGAGACCCAGTACTTC
- | - | TRBJ2-7 | TRBV27 | CASSLYPGRFEQYF | TGTGCCAGCAGTTTATATCCAGGAAGGTTCGAGCAGTACTTC
- | - | TRBJ2-7 | TRBV3-1 | CASSHSFPPRRYEQYF | TGTGCCAGCAGCCACTCCTTTCCTCCTCGGAGGTACGAGCAGTACTTC
- | - | TRBJ2-7 | TRBV20-1 | CSAGSGPASYEQYF | TGCAGTGCTGGTAGCGGACCCGCCTCCTACGAGCAGTACTTC
- | - | TRBJ2-4 | TRBV20-1 | CSARSALAKAKNIQYF | TGCAGTGCTAGATCCGCCCTAGCGAAGGCCAAAAACATTCAGTACTTC
- | - | TRBJ2-1 | TRBV12-3/TRBV12-4 | CASSELGIINEQFF | TGTGCCAGCAGTGAGTTGGGCATAATCAATGAGCAGTTCTTC
TRBD2 | - | TRBJ2-1 | TRBV10-3 | CAISEASRGLAGAEQFF | TGTGCCATCAGTGAGGCGTCTAGGGGACTAGCGGGAGCTGAGCAGTTCTTC
TRBD2 | - | TRBJ2-7 | TRBV20-1 | CSSPSGRNSYEQYF | TGCAGCAGCCCTAGCGGGAGGAATTCCTACGAGCAGTACTTC